The rows below give T cell receptor beta chains drawn from one sample of a study of blood T cell repertoires in COVID-19. Clones were sequenced by immunoSEQ multiplex PCR, and TCRdb holds only the in-frame ones, with some missing. The data hold some 70,000 clones, with approximately 92% observed a single time. Sequencing was done on a sample of peripheral blood. These receptors came from a human donor with active COVID-19. The donor label of this sample is uncertain. CDR3s include the opening cysteine and the closing phenylalanine or tryptophan. A D gene is named only where the DNA matches it firmly. Some rows mark clone size as missing; the rest say once, few, many or name a class of expanded clone.

D: TRBD2; size: .; V: TRBV5-6; J: TRBJ2-7; DNA: TGTGCCAGCAGCCCGGGGACTAGCGGGACCTACGAGCAGTACTTC; CDR3: CASSPGTSGTYEQYF
D: TRBD1; size: .; V: TRBV5-1; J: TRBJ2-5; DNA: TGCGCCAGCGGGCCGGGACAGGGTTCGGAGACCCAGTACTTC; CDR3: CASGPGQGSETQYF
D: .; size: .; V: TRBV7-9; J: TRBJ2-7; DNA: TGTGCCAGCAGCTTAGAACAGAGTAGTAGGGAGCAGTACTTC; CDR3: CASSLEQSSREQYF
D: TRBD1; size: .; V: TRBV6-5; J: TRBJ1-1; DNA: TGTGCCAGCACTAGGACAGGGGGACACACTGAAGCTTTCTTT; CDR3: CASTRTGGHTEAFF
D: TRBD2; size: .; V: TRBV6-6; J: TRBJ2-3; DNA: TGTGCCAGCAGTCGTAGCGGGAGTGGGGATACGCAGTATTTT; CDR3: CASSRSGSGDTQYF
D: TRBD2; size: .; V: TRBV18; J: TRBJ2-7; DNA: TGTGCCAGCTCACCAGGTGGGACTAGCCCGACCTCCTACGAGCAGTACTTC; CDR3: CASSPGGTSPTSYEQYF
D: .; size: .; V: TRBV5-6; J: TRBJ2-5; DNA: TGTGCCAGCAGCCGAGGGTGGGAGACCCAGTACTTC; CDR3: CASSRGWETQYF
D: TRBD1; size: .; V: TRBV15; J: TRBJ1-4; DNA: TGTGCCACCGGGGACAGATCTAATGAAAAACTGTTTTTT; CDR3: CATGDRSNEKLFF
D: TRBD2; size: once; V: TRBV3-1/TRBV3-2; J: TRBJ2-1; DNA: TGTGCCAGCAGCGGGACTAGCGGAGGGGTATACAATGAGCAGTTCTTC; CDR3: CASSGTSGGVYNEQFF
D: .; size: once; V: TRBV30; J: TRBJ1-3; DNA: TGTGCCTGGAGGCTATCTTCTGGAAACACCATATATTTT; CDR3: CAWRLSSGNTIYF
D: TRBD2; size: few; V: TRBV10-1; J: TRBJ2-7; DNA: TGCGCCAGCAGTGTAGGAGGGAGGGTCGACGAGCAGTACTTC; CDR3: CASSVGGRVDEQYF
D: TRBD2; size: .; V: TRBV27; J: TRBJ2-1; DNA: TGTGCCAGCAATCCTACTAGCGGGAGCTCCTACAATGAGCAGTTCTTC; CDR3: CASNPTSGSSYNEQFF
D: TRBD2; size: .; V: TRBV3-1/TRBV3-2; J: TRBJ2-7; DNA: TGTGCCAGCAGCCAAGGGGGAGGGAGAAGGTCCTACGAGCAGTACTTC; CDR3: CASSQGGGRRSYEQYF
D: TRBD1; size: .; V: TRBV4-1; J: TRBJ1-2; DNA: TGCGCCAGCAGCCAAGTAGGGACAGGGCCGCGGTATGGCTACACCTTC; CDR3: CASSQVGTGPRYGYTF
D: TRBD2; size: .; V: TRBV28; J: TRBJ2-1; DNA: TGTGCCAGCAGCCTCTCAGTCGCTAGCGGGAGACACAATGAGCAGTTCTTC; CDR3: CASSLSVASGRHNEQFF
D: TRBD1; size: .; V: TRBV19; J: TRBJ1-5; DNA: TGTGCCAGTAGGACCGGGACAGGGGGCAATCAGCCCCAGCATTTT; CDR3: CASRTGTGGNQPQHF
D: .; size: .; V: TRBV18; J: TRBJ2-7; DNA: TGTGCCAGCTCACCACGGACAGCGCCGTCCTACGAGCAGTACTTC; CDR3: CASSPRTAPSYEQYF
D: TRBD1; size: .; V: TRBV5-1; J: TRBJ1-1; DNA: TGCGCCAGCAGCGTCGGACAGGGGGGGATGAACACTGAAGCTTTCTTT; CDR3: CASSVGQGGMNTEAFF
D: .; size: .; V: TRBV6-5; J: TRBJ1-2; DNA: TGTGCCAGCAGTTACTCGAGGAGCTATGGCTACACCTTC; CDR3: CASSYSRSYGYTF
D: TRBD1; size: few; V: TRBV2; J: TRBJ1-4; DNA: TGTGCCAGCAGTGAAAGGACAGGGTGGGATGAAAAACTGTTTTTT; CDR3: CASSERTGWDEKLFF
D: .; size: .; V: TRBV5-6; J: TRBJ2-1; DNA: TGTGCCAGCAGCTTGGTTCGGAGTGAGCAGTTCTTC; CDR3: CASSLVRSEQFF
D: .; size: once; V: TRBV5-4; J: TRBJ1-1; DNA: TGTGCCAGCAGCTTGGGAGGGGGAGCCACTGAAGCTTTCTTT; CDR3: CASSLGGGATEAFF
D: TRBD1; size: once; V: TRBV28; J: TRBJ2-5; DNA: TGTGCCAGCAGTTTGACAGGGAGTTCGGAGACCCAGTACTTC; CDR3: CASSLTGSSETQYF
D: .; size: once; V: TRBV27; J: TRBJ2-1; DNA: TGTGCCAGCAGTTCTAGGTACCTGCGCGTCAACAATGAGCAGTTCTTC; CDR3: CASSSRYLRVNNEQFF
D: .; size: .; V: TRBV4-2; J: TRBJ2-7; DNA: TGTGCCAGCAGCCAACAGGGCGAGCAGTACTTC; CDR3: CASSQQGEQYF